Listed below are T cell receptor beta chains from one sample, sequenced in a study of T-cell memory formation after mild COVID-19. TCRdb redid the calling of the 5' RACE reads with MiXCR, one entry per CDR3 protein. This table holds 500,000 to 550,000 distinct CDR3 sequences, around 20% found once. Sequenced input: PBMCs or a T cell subset sorted from them (not recorded which). These receptor sequences come from an adult woman who had mild COVID-19 (a few samples of this study predate the infection). Cell type and time point are not known. Each CDR3 is given with its conserved first and last residue. Fields, in order: V gene, CDR3 length, clone size, D gene, J gene, CDR3 DNA, CDR3 protein. D genes are given only for firm matches. The size of a clone is reported for some rows only, either as once, few or many, or as a class for expanded clones.

v_call: TRBV7-2
cdr3_length: 15
clone_size: -
d_call: -
j_call: TRBJ2-2
cdr3_nt: TGTGCCAGCAGCCCCCGGGGCAGGGCCACCGGGGAGCTGTTTTTT
cdr3_aa: CASSPRGRATGELFF

v_call: TRBV29-1
cdr3_length: 13
clone_size: -
d_call: -
j_call: TRBJ1-1
cdr3_nt: TGCAGCGTGGCCGGGACGTTGAACACTGAAGCTTTCTTT
cdr3_aa: CSVAGTLNTEAFF

v_call: TRBV7-2
cdr3_length: 17
clone_size: few
d_call: TRBD2
j_call: TRBJ2-3
cdr3_nt: TGTGCCAGCAGCTTAGCCGGGACTAGCGGTTTCACAGATACGCAGTATTTT
cdr3_aa: CASSLAGTSGFTDTQYF

v_call: TRBV12-3/TRBV12-4
cdr3_length: 16
clone_size: -
d_call: -
j_call: TRBJ2-1
cdr3_nt: TGTGCCAGCAGTTTGATCGCAGCAAGCTCCTACAATGAGCAGTTCTTC
cdr3_aa: CASSLIAASSYNEQFF

v_call: TRBV7-8
cdr3_length: 15
clone_size: -
d_call: -
j_call: TRBJ1-6
cdr3_nt: TGTGCCAGCAGCATTCGCCCGGGCCCCGATTCACCCCTCCCCTTT
cdr3_aa: CASSIRPGPDSPLPF

v_call: TRBV5-6
cdr3_length: 14
clone_size: few
d_call: -
j_call: TRBJ2-7
cdr3_nt: TGTGCCAGCAGCTTGGGACTGCCGTCTTACGAGCAGTACTTC
cdr3_aa: CASSLGLPSYEQYF

v_call: TRBV20-1
cdr3_length: 19
clone_size: few
d_call: TRBD2
j_call: TRBJ2-3
cdr3_nt: TGCAGTGCTAGACCCCTCCCTAGCGGGAAGATTTCTAGCACAGATACGCAGTATTTT
cdr3_aa: CSARPLPSGKISSTDTQYF

v_call: TRBV2
cdr3_length: 15
clone_size: -
d_call: -
j_call: TRBJ2-7
cdr3_nt: TGTGCCAGCAGTGAATCTCGGGCCTGGGATCGGGAGCAGTACTTC
cdr3_aa: CASSESRAWDREQYF

v_call: TRBV12-3/TRBV12-4
cdr3_length: 15
clone_size: few
d_call: TRBD1
j_call: TRBJ2-7
cdr3_nt: TGTGCCAGCAGTTCACTCCCGGGACAGGGTTACGAGCAGTACTTC
cdr3_aa: CASSSLPGQGYEQYF

v_call: TRBV6-6
cdr3_length: 15
clone_size: -
d_call: -
j_call: TRBJ1-1
cdr3_nt: TGTGCCAGCAGCCCCCCCCCAGGAACCAACACTGAAGCTTTCTTT
cdr3_aa: CASSPPPGTNTEAFF

v_call: TRBV12-3/TRBV12-4
cdr3_length: 15
clone_size: many
d_call: TRBD1
j_call: TRBJ2-7
cdr3_nt: TGTGCCAGCAGTTTATCCGGGACAGGGGCCAGAGAGCAGTACTTC
cdr3_aa: CASSLSGTGAREQYF

v_call: TRBV20-1
cdr3_length: 12
clone_size: many
d_call: -
j_call: TRBJ2-7
cdr3_nt: TGCAGTGCCCAGGTCGGAGTCTACGAGCAGTACTTC
cdr3_aa: CSAQVGVYEQYF

v_call: TRBV29-1
cdr3_length: 13
clone_size: few
d_call: TRBD1
j_call: TRBJ2-7
cdr3_nt: TGCAGCGTTCGACAGGGGGCTCGATACGAGCAGTACTTC
cdr3_aa: CSVRQGARYEQYF

v_call: TRBV7-9
cdr3_length: 15
clone_size: few
d_call: -
j_call: TRBJ2-3
cdr3_nt: TGTGCCAGCAGCTTAGTCTTGGCTAGCACAGATACGCAGTATTTT
cdr3_aa: CASSLVLASTDTQYF

v_call: TRBV6-2/TRBV6-3
cdr3_length: 14
clone_size: many
d_call: TRBD2
j_call: TRBJ2-2
cdr3_nt: TGTGCCAGCAGTTACAGCGGGGGGGCCGGGGAGCTGTTTTTT
cdr3_aa: CASSYSGGAGELFF

v_call: TRBV6-5
cdr3_length: 16
clone_size: few
d_call: TRBD2
j_call: TRBJ2-7
cdr3_nt: TGTGCCAGCAGTTACGGGGCGGGAGGGAGCTCCTACGAGCAGTACTTC
cdr3_aa: CASSYGAGGSSYEQYF

v_call: TRBV29-1
cdr3_length: 15
clone_size: few
d_call: TRBD2
j_call: TRBJ2-7
cdr3_nt: TGCAGCGTTGAAGAGGCTAGCGGGAGATCCTACGAGCAGTACTTC
cdr3_aa: CSVEEASGRSYEQYF

v_call: TRBV12-3/TRBV12-4
cdr3_length: 14
clone_size: -
d_call: TRBD1
j_call: TRBJ2-7
cdr3_nt: TGTGCCAGCAACTCTGGGGACAGCACCTACGAGCAGTACTTC
cdr3_aa: CASNSGDSTYEQYF

v_call: TRBV18
cdr3_length: 15
clone_size: -
d_call: TRBD2
j_call: TRBJ2-7
cdr3_nt: TGTGCCAGCTCACCAAGCCCAGCGGGAGAGGACGAGCAGTACTTC
cdr3_aa: CASSPSPAGEDEQYF

v_call: TRBV5-1
cdr3_length: 15
clone_size: few
d_call: TRBD2
j_call: TRBJ2-7
cdr3_nt: TGCGCCAGCAGCTTGGTTGCGGGGGGGCCGATTGAGCAGTACTTC
cdr3_aa: CASSLVAGGPIEQYF

v_call: TRBV20-1
cdr3_length: 14
clone_size: -
d_call: -
j_call: TRBJ1-5
cdr3_nt: TGCAGTGCTAGTGCAGGGAGAGTCAATCAGCCCCAGCATTTT
cdr3_aa: CSASAGRVNQPQHF

v_call: TRBV20-1
cdr3_length: 15
clone_size: -
d_call: TRBD2
j_call: TRBJ2-3
cdr3_nt: TGCAGTGCTAGTCGCTCTAGCGGTGACACAGATACGCAGTATTTT
cdr3_aa: CSASRSSGDTDTQYF

v_call: TRBV5-5
cdr3_length: 16
clone_size: -
d_call: -
j_call: TRBJ1-5
cdr3_nt: TGTGCCAGCAGCTTGGCGCCAGGGGCTAGCAATCAGCCCCAGCATTTT
cdr3_aa: CASSLAPGASNQPQHF

v_call: TRBV4-2
cdr3_length: 18
clone_size: -
d_call: TRBD2
j_call: TRBJ2-7
cdr3_nt: TGTGCCAGCAGCCACGCGCGACTAGCGGGAGATGCCGGTTACGAGCAGTACTTC
cdr3_aa: CASSHARLAGDAGYEQYF

v_call: TRBV10-3
cdr3_length: 17
clone_size: -
d_call: -
j_call: TRBJ2-3
cdr3_nt: TGTGCCATCAGTGAGTCGAGTCCGTTAGCGGGCACAGATACGCAGTATTTT
cdr3_aa: CAISESSPLAGTDTQYF

v_call: TRBV6-5
cdr3_length: 16
clone_size: few
d_call: TRBD2
j_call: TRBJ2-1
cdr3_nt: TGTGCCAGCAGGAACCTAGCGGGAGGTTCCTACAATGAGCAGTTCTTC
cdr3_aa: CASRNLAGGSYNEQFF

v_call: TRBV19
cdr3_length: 17
clone_size: -
d_call: TRBD1
j_call: TRBJ2-5
cdr3_nt: TGTGCCAGTAGTATCGCGTATCGGGCAGGGGGACGAGAGACCCAGTACTTC
cdr3_aa: CASSIAYRAGGRETQYF

v_call: TRBV5-1
cdr3_length: 15
clone_size: -
d_call: TRBD2
j_call: TRBJ2-1
cdr3_nt: TGCGCCAGCAGCTTGAGTCTAGCGGGGGTTAATGAGCAGTTCTTC
cdr3_aa: CASSLSLAGVNEQFF

v_call: TRBV12-3/TRBV12-4
cdr3_length: 17
clone_size: -
d_call: TRBD2
j_call: TRBJ2-2
cdr3_nt: TGTGCCAGCAGTTTAGGACTAGCGGGGGGGCCGAGCGGGGAGCTGTTTTTT
cdr3_aa: CASSLGLAGGPSGELFF

v_call: TRBV29-1
cdr3_length: 14
clone_size: few
d_call: -
j_call: TRBJ2-5
cdr3_nt: TGCAGCGTTGATATGAGTCAGCAAAAAGAGACCCAGTACTTC
cdr3_aa: CSVDMSQQKETQYF

v_call: TRBV29-1
cdr3_length: 12
clone_size: few
d_call: -
j_call: TRBJ2-3
cdr3_nt: TGCAGCGTTCTAGGGCAGAGGGATACGCAGTATTTT
cdr3_aa: CSVLGQRDTQYF

v_call: TRBV12-3/TRBV12-4
cdr3_length: 15
clone_size: -
d_call: TRBD1
j_call: TRBJ2-3
cdr3_nt: TGTGCCAGCAGTTTGAGACAGGGCTTCACAGATACGCAGTATTTT
cdr3_aa: CASSLRQGFTDTQYF

v_call: TRBV7-9
cdr3_length: 15
clone_size: -
d_call: -
j_call: TRBJ1-1
cdr3_nt: TGTGCCAGCAGACCCAACAGGGAGGTGAACACTGAAGCTTTCTTT
cdr3_aa: CASRPNREVNTEAFF

v_call: TRBV5-1
cdr3_length: 15
clone_size: -
d_call: -
j_call: TRBJ1-2
cdr3_nt: TGCGCCAGCAGCATAAATCCGGGACACCCCAATGGCTACACCTTC
cdr3_aa: CASSINPGHPNGYTF

v_call: TRBV7-2
cdr3_length: 16
clone_size: -
d_call: TRBD2
j_call: TRBJ2-3
cdr3_nt: TGTGCCAGCAGCTCAAGGACTAGCGGGAGTTCAGATACGCAGTATTTT
cdr3_aa: CASSSRTSGSSDTQYF

v_call: TRBV29-1
cdr3_length: 15
clone_size: few
d_call: -
j_call: TRBJ2-3
cdr3_nt: TGCAGCGTTTTTGGGCTTTCGGATCCCCCAGATACGCAGTATTTT
cdr3_aa: CSVFGLSDPPDTQYF

v_call: TRBV5-1
cdr3_length: 15
clone_size: -
d_call: TRBD2
j_call: TRBJ2-7
cdr3_nt: TGCGACAGCAGCGTCTGGACTAGCGGTGACAACGAGCAGTACTTC
cdr3_aa: CDSSVWTSGDNEQYF

v_call: TRBV7-9
cdr3_length: 14
clone_size: few
d_call: -
j_call: TRBJ2-7
cdr3_nt: TGTGCCAGCAGCTCCGGGGGGCACTCCTACGAGCAGTACTTC
cdr3_aa: CASSSGGHSYEQYF

v_call: TRBV3-1
cdr3_length: 18
clone_size: -
d_call: -
j_call: TRBJ2-2
cdr3_nt: TGTGCCAGCGCGCCCGCTACAACCGGGCCAGTGAGCACCGGGGAGCTGTTTTTT
cdr3_aa: CASAPATTGPVSTGELFF

v_call: TRBV5-5
cdr3_length: 14
clone_size: few
d_call: TRBD1
j_call: TRBJ2-5
cdr3_nt: TGTGCCAGCAGCGGGACAGTGAGGCAAGAGACCCAGTACTTC
cdr3_aa: CASSGTVRQETQYF

v_call: TRBV7-2
cdr3_length: 15
clone_size: few
d_call: -
j_call: TRBJ2-3
cdr3_nt: TGTGCCAGCAGCTTAGGAAGACCCCGGACGGATACGCAGTATTTT
cdr3_aa: CASSLGRPRTDTQYF

v_call: TRBV3-1
cdr3_length: 16
clone_size: few
d_call: TRBD2
j_call: TRBJ2-3
cdr3_nt: TGTGCCAGCAGCCAAGCGCGGGGGGGACTCACAGATACGCAGTATTTT
cdr3_aa: CASSQARGGLTDTQYF

v_call: TRBV6-6
cdr3_length: 18
clone_size: few
d_call: TRBD2
j_call: TRBJ2-2
cdr3_nt: TGTGCCAGCAGTTTCACCCCTCTAGCGGGAGTGGGAACCGGGGAGCTGTTTTTT
cdr3_aa: CASSFTPLAGVGTGELFF

v_call: TRBV3-1
cdr3_length: 14
clone_size: few
d_call: -
j_call: TRBJ2-2
cdr3_nt: TGTGCCAGCAGCTACAGGGCCCTCGACGGGGAGCTGTTTTTT
cdr3_aa: CASSYRALDGELFF

v_call: TRBV27
cdr3_length: 16
clone_size: -
d_call: TRBD1
j_call: TRBJ1-1
cdr3_nt: TGTGCCAGCAGTTTATCCCGCATACCGGGACAGGGTGCAGCTTTCTTT
cdr3_aa: CASSLSRIPGQGAAFF

v_call: TRBV29-1
cdr3_length: 13
clone_size: -
d_call: TRBD1
j_call: TRBJ2-7
cdr3_nt: TGCAGCGTTCCTGGGACAGGCGACTACGAGCAGTACTTC
cdr3_aa: CSVPGTGDYEQYF

v_call: TRBV6-5
cdr3_length: 15
clone_size: few
d_call: -
j_call: TRBJ1-6
cdr3_nt: TGTGCCAGCAGTTACTCGAGTAACGGAAATTCACCCCTCCACTTT
cdr3_aa: CASSYSSNGNSPLHF

v_call: TRBV2
cdr3_length: 13
clone_size: -
d_call: -
j_call: TRBJ2-1
cdr3_nt: TGTGCCAGCGGGGTACCCTCCTACAATGAGCAGTTCTTC
cdr3_aa: CASGVPSYNEQFF

v_call: TRBV4-1
cdr3_length: 15
clone_size: -
d_call: -
j_call: TRBJ2-7
cdr3_nt: TGCGCCAGCAGCCAAGTCGTCAGGAGCTCCTACGAGCAGTACTTC
cdr3_aa: CASSQVVRSSYEQYF

v_call: TRBV6-5
cdr3_length: 16
clone_size: -
d_call: TRBD2
j_call: TRBJ2-3
cdr3_nt: TGTGCCAGCAGTTACCGACTAGCGGGGGGGACAGATACGCAGTATTTT
cdr3_aa: CASSYRLAGGTDTQYF

v_call: TRBV6-1
cdr3_length: 16
clone_size: few
d_call: -
j_call: TRBJ2-2
cdr3_nt: TGTGCCAGCACCCGGACAGCTAGAATGGATCCCGGGGAGCTGTTTTTT
cdr3_aa: CASTRTARMDPGELFF

v_call: TRBV11-2
cdr3_length: 15
clone_size: -
d_call: -
j_call: TRBJ2-1
cdr3_nt: TGTGCCAGCAGCGCAATAGCGCCCCTGGGGAATGAGCAGTTCTTC
cdr3_aa: CASSAIAPLGNEQFF

v_call: TRBV7-6
cdr3_length: 14
clone_size: few
d_call: -
j_call: TRBJ2-3
cdr3_nt: TGTGCCAGCAGCTTAGCTCTTTACACAGATACGCAGTATTTT
cdr3_aa: CASSLALYTDTQYF

v_call: TRBV5-1
cdr3_length: 15
clone_size: few
d_call: -
j_call: TRBJ2-2
cdr3_nt: TGCGCCAGCAGCTTGGATGCGACATCGACCGAGGAGCTGTTTTTT
cdr3_aa: CASSLDATSTEELFF